Shown below are 17 T cell receptor beta chains from a single sample sequenced in a study of breast tumors, draining lymph nodes, adjacent tissues. Breast cancer patients provided tissue from their axillary draining lymph nodes. MiXCR was run by TCRdb on the multiplex PCR reads, yielding one entry per CDR3 protein. Of under 85,000 distinct CDR3 sequences listed, roughly a fifth are singletons. Sequencing input: axillary lymph node tissue. The receptors come from a female donor with breast cancer. Some clones in this sample may be carry-over from other donors' samples.

This clonotype was counted between two and nine times. The chain has TRBV27 and TRBJ2-5; no firm D call. Per germline, CDR1 MNHEY and CDR2 SMNVEV (reference sequence). The CDR3 is made up of 15 amino acids. Trimming removed 6 bases from V and 1 base from J, with 15 bases in between. The CDR3 region is CASRSIFDAQETQYF. In nucleotides, the CDR3 is TGTGCCAGCAGATCTATATTCGATGCCCAAGAGACCCAGTACTTC.

The V call is TRBV28, the J call TRBJ2-3; 8 bases match TRBD2. Losses at the gene ends were 6 bases for V and 4 bases for J; bases not matched to a gene: 9. CDR3 length: 15 residues. Germline CDR1 MDHEN, CDR2 SYDVKM. This CDR3 is CASRSLAGSADTQYF. The CDR3 nucleotides are TGTGCCAGCAGATCTTTAGCGGGAAGTGCAGATACGCAGTATTTT.

V and J are TRBV29-1 and TRBJ2-7, with 9 bases aligning to TRBD1. Germline trimming cut 4 bases from V and 0 bases from J; bases unmatched to any gene: 25. The V gene's germline CDR1 is SQVTM and CDR2 ANQGSEA. CDR3 length equals 21 residues. The CDR3 DNA reads TGCAGCGTTGTGCCAGGGGGGGGGTACCCGAGGTGGACAGGGGTCTCCTACGAGCAGTACTTC. It encodes CSVVPGGGYPRWTGVSYEQYF.

Many counts were recorded for this clonotype. The J gene is TRBJ2-1, the V gene TRBV4-1; no firm D call. Germline CDR1 is MGHRA and CDR2 is YSYEKL. V was shortened by 4 bases and J by 2 bases, with 12 bases between the two germline ends. The CDR3 loop spans 15 amino acids. CDR3 nucleotide sequence: TGCGCCAGCAGCCCTATGAGTGACGCCTACAATGAGCAGTTCTTC. It yields the protein CASSPMSDAYNEQFF.

This clonotype was picked up many times. CDR3: CASRVGNTGELFF. The CDR3 bases are TGCGCCAGCAGGGTGGGGAACACCGGGGAGCTGTTTTTT. V is TRBV5-1 and J is TRBJ2-2, with no clear D. CDR1 and CDR2 (germline): SGHRS, YFSETQ. With 5 bases removed from V and 1 base from J, the gap between germline ends came to 6 bases. CDR3 size: 13 residues.

The chain joins TRBV20-1 to TRBJ2-7; D might be TRBD1 (6 bases). Trimming took 0 bases from V and 9 from J, leaving 21 bases between them. The germline V gene encodes CDR1 DFQATT and CDR2 SNEGSKA (reference sequence). There are 15 residues in the CDR3. In nucleotides, the CDR3 is TGCAGTGCTAGAGATCAAGGGGCAGGGGCCTGTCGGCAGTACTTC. Its translation: CSARDQGAGACRQYF.

This clonotype occurred many times. In nucleotides, the CDR3 is TGTGCCAGCAGTGTCGGGGGCGAGAGCTATGGCTACACCTTC. The encoded protein is CASSVGGESYGYTF. The rearrangement uses TRBV6-4 and TRBJ1-2, with D tentatively TRBD1 (6 bases). The CDR3 has 14 residues. Trimming took 4 bases from V and 4 from J, leaving 13 bases between them. Germline CDR1 and CDR2: MRHNA and SNTAGT.

This clonotype was seen at least ten times. This chain connects TRBV7-8 to TRBJ2-3, with D maybe TRBD2 (6 bases). V was shortened by 2 bases and J by 6 bases, with 15 bases between the two germline ends. Germline lookup yields CDR1 SGHVS and CDR2 FQNEAQ. This CDR3 is 15 amino acids long. The CDR3 loop is CASSLTSSRGDTQYF. In DNA, the CDR3 is TGTGCCAGCAGCTTAACTAGCTCCAGAGGGGATACGCAGTATTTT.

In this sample, this clonotype turned up many times. The chain combines TRBV11-2 with TRBJ2-3, with TRBD1 matching 11 bases. This CDR3 comprises 17 residues. CDR1 is SGHAT, CDR2 FQNNGV, per germline. Trimming cost V 5 bases and J 2 bases; bases outside gene matches: 9. The CDR3 bases are TGTGCCAGCAGCCCTATGGACAGGGGGCGCCCCACAGATACGCAGTATTTT. This translates into CASSPMDRGRPTDTQYF.

This clonotype was counted a few times. V gene TRBV27 combines with J gene TRBJ2-1, with D possibly TRBD2 on 5 matching bases. Per germline, CDR1 MNHEY and CDR2 SMNVEV (reference sequence). The CDR3 has 18 residues. Trimming stripped 6 bases from V and 2 bases from J, with 23 bases between. The CDR3 DNA is TGTGCCAGCAGAGATCCGGCGGGCCTAGGCCTCCCCTACAATGAGCAGTTCTTC. Encoded protein: CASRDPAGLGLPYNEQFF.

This clonotype was recorded many times. This sequence joins TRBV7-2 and TRBJ1-3, with D perhaps matching TRBD1 (5 bases). Trimming removed 4 bases from V and 3 bases from J, with 7 bases in between. CDR1 is SGHTA, CDR2 FQGNSA, per germline. The CDR3 has 13 amino acids. In DNA, the CDR3 is TGTGCCAGCAGCTGGGGACGTGGAAACACCATATATTTT. Protein product: CASSWGRGNTIYF.

This clonotype was seen many times. The chain employs TRBV5-1 and TRBJ2-3; no clear D. Trimming took 2 bases from V and 0 from J, leaving 7 bases between them. CDR1 is SGHRS, CDR2 YFSETQ, per germline. CDR3 length equals 14 residues. CDR3 bases: TGCGCCAGCAGCTTCAGAACTAGCACAGATACGCAGTATTTT. Amino acids: CASSFRTSTDTQYF. The whole variable domain, filled in from reference TRBV5-1 and TRBJ2-3, reads KAGVTQTPRYLIKTRGQQVTLSCSPISGHRSVSWYQQTPGQGLQFLFEYFSETQRNKGNFPGRFSGRQFSNSRSEMNVSTLELGDSALYLCASSFRTSTDTQYFGPGTRLTVL.

The chain couples TRBV2 to TRBJ2-3; 12 bases fit TRBD2. The germline gives CDR1 SNHLY, CDR2 FYNNEI. V was clipped by 5 bases and J by 4 bases; unmatched bases: 7. This CDR3 has 16 residues. The CDR3 here is CASSTRLAGASDTQYF. CDR3 nucleotides: TGTGCCAGCAGTACTAGACTAGCGGGAGCATCAGATACGCAGTATTTT.

This clonotype was observed a single time. A much larger clone lies one base from this, so it may be a read error. V and J are TRBV10-1 and TRBJ2-3; TRBD2 aligns across 14 bases. Germline CDR1 reads WNHNN; CDR2 reads SYGVQD (reference sequence). There are 15 residues in the CDR3. This CDR3 is CAGRGLAGGTDTQYF. The CDR3, as DNA: TGCGCCGGCAGGGGACTAGCGGGGGGCACAGATACGCAGTATTTT.

In its sample, this clonotype was seen many times. The CDR3 coding sequence is TGTGCCAGCAGCCGTACAGGGGGTAGGGAGACCCAGTACTTC. Its translation: CASSRTGGRETQYF. This chain uses TRBV7-3 with TRBJ2-5; the match to TRBD1 covers 8 bases. Germline CDR1 and CDR2: SGHTA and FQGTGA. This CDR3 spans 14 amino acids. J gave up 5 bases and V 5 bases, and 7 bases lay outside the gene matches.

This clonotype has at least ten counts. The chain uses TRBV27 and TRBJ2-7, with unresolved D. V gave up 3 bases and J gave up 6 bases, with 18 bases separating them. CDR1 MNHEY and CDR2 SMNVEV come from the germline V gene (reference sequence). The CDR3 contains 15 residues. The CDR3 region has the DNA TGTGCCAGCAGTTTGTCCTACGACCGTGTGTCCGAGCAGTACTTC. It encodes CASSLSYDRVSEQYF.

This clonotype was seen a handful of times. Just one base apart from a much larger clone, this may be a read error. The V gene is TRBV2, the J gene TRBJ1-4; TRBD1 aligns across 7 bases. The CDR3 is made up of 13 amino acids. CDR1 is SNHLY, CDR2 FYNNEI, per germline. CDR3 in DNA: TGTGCCGGCAGTGGGGCAGGGGGAGGAAAACTGTTTTTT. This gives the protein CAGSGAGGGKLFF.